This entry concerns a single T cell receptor beta chain. There is no known antigen for this receptor. No much larger clone exists at a distance of one base, and base qualities are not known. TCR beta VDJ combination and CDR3 sequence profiling used genomic DNA as the template. An Illumina HiSeq 2000 was used for TCR repertoire sequencing. The study's processing was this. Repertoires were assessed using TRBV/TRBJ rearrangement plots, CDR3 size and DJ length profiles, and Simpson's diversity index. Whichever DNA sequence was most abundant in the deep sequencing data was defined as the immunodominant clone. CDR3 amino acid sequences were checked for sharing across subjects and were also compared against the VDJdb database and published repertoires. TCRdb redid the processing of the public reads, applying fastp at Q25 and MiXCR, and retained in-frame beta chains. Each CDR3 protein gets just one entry, which takes the most common genes and DNA from the rows behind it. For this entry, the V and J calls and clone size follow TCRdb and not the study's own pipeline. The sample table holds about 120,000 distinct CDR3 sequences, of which 55% to 60% were seen once. The ten largest make up roughly 29% of the sample.

The record originates from a study of CD8+CD57+ T cells in acquired aplastic anemia (dated by TCRdb to between 2017 and 2018). For context, the study as a whole: Extracted DNA from sorted CD4+ and CD8+ cells averaged around 3.4 ug, ranging from about 0.18 to 27.4 ug. A CD8+CD57+ expansion meant a frequency higher than the mean frequency seen in healthy subjects. Paper-wide results and their limitations: Around 27 CD8+ CDR3 sequences were found in both patients and controls but appeared to be highly expressed in patients and within the immunodominant clones of the patients. No significant difference in CD8+ Simpson's diversity was found between patients and healthy controls (P=0.060).

The patients picked for sequencing were ones in whom flow cytometry had shown an expansion of CD8+CD57+ cells. All patients had severe acquired aplastic anemia diagnosed by International Study of Aplastic Anemia and Agranulocytosis and Camitta criteria. No patient had received any therapy when blood was sampled. TCR repertoires of sorted CD4+ and CD8+ blood T cells from severe aplastic anemia patients and healthy subjects were deep-sequenced in the study. Patients were enrolled under clinicaltrials.gov protocols 00001620, 01623167, 00001397, 00071045, 00081523 and 00961064 in the USA. Ficoll-Paque density gradient centrifugation was used to isolate peripheral blood mononuclear cells. Before DNA was extracted, CD4+ and CD8+ T cells were sorted using either FACS or magnetic beads. Trimming at the junction amounts to 6 bases on V and 0 bases on J, and the germline ends lie 12 bases apart. The CDR3 runs 15 residues from the cysteine to the phenylalanine. Here the CDR3 DNA is all that survives: 45 bases in frame from base 1. From the germline V gene, CDR1 is SNHLY and CDR2 is FYNNEI.

This TCR was sampled from a human donor with aplastic anemia. The sequenced sample consisted of sorted CD4+, CD8+, or CD8+CD57+ T cells (not recorded which) from PBMCs. Recombination connected TRBV2 to TRBJ1-5; no D gene is confidently identified. The CDR3 corresponds to CASRLLGNSNQPQHF. The base sequence is TGTGCCAGCAGACTCTTAGGGAATAGCAATCAGCCCCAGCATTTT. With the portions outside the CDR3 filled from the reference TRBV2 and TRBJ1-5 genes, the complete variable region becomes EPEVTQTPSHQVTQMGQEVILRCVPISNHLYFYWYRQILGQKVEFLVSFYNNEISEKSEIFDDQFSVERPDGSNFTLKIRSTKLEDSAMYFCASRLLGNSNQPQHFGDGTRLSIL.